Detailed here is one T cell receptor beta chain. Its antigen is not known. The data originate from a study of CD4 T cells in relation to SARS-CoV-2 and coronaviruses. As for the study in general: PBMCs were cultured with antigen for roughly nine days before TCR beta sequencing.

Before the COVID-19 pandemic, during about 2010-2019, CD4+ T cells were taken from unexposed donors. The cells were cultured for about ten days before CD4+ T cells were isolated. Study-level results: No donor gave both pre-pandemic and post-infection samples. No crossreactivity against non-spike viral proteins was tested here. Crossreactive clones expanded significantly less to SARS-CoV-2 than monoreactive clones.

The table came from immunoSEQ multiplex PCR; TCRdb's copy has only in-frame clones and leaves some out. The sample lists around 21,000 clones, about three fifths occurring once. This TCR was sampled from a human donor in good health. Sequenced input: CD4+ T cells from PBMCs, cultured in vitro.

In DNA, the CDR3 is TGTGCCAGCAGCGTCTGGTTAGGGGCTGGTGGTGAAAAACTGTTTTTT. Translated: CASSVWLGAGGEKLFF. This rearrangement joins TRBV7-9 to TRBJ1-4; D might be TRBD1 (5 bases). CDR1 is SEHNR and CDR2 is FQNEAQ in the germline V gene (reference sequence). V lost 5 bases, J lost 7 bases, and 20 bases lay in between. CDR3 length: 16 residues.